These 11 T cell receptor beta chains came from one sample sequenced in a study of blood T cells in healthy people across ages. A J-beta primer mix and a sample-barcoded 5' primer were used in a second PCR of about 7 to 12 cycles. TCRdb passed the 5' RACE reads through MiXCR, listing each CDR3 protein once. The table lists about 570,000 distinct CDR3 sequences, 25% to 30% of them singletons, with around 18% in the top ten. Sequences were obtained from blood. These receptor sequences come from a woman aged 65 to 85 in good health.

The chain is built from TRBV5-1 and TRBJ2-4, with D perhaps assigned TRBD1 or TRBD2 (5 bases each). Germline V gene lookup returns CDR1 SGHRS and CDR2 YFSETQ. Between the trimmed V and J ends, which lost 5 bases and 0 bases, there was a span of 18 bases. This CDR3 is built from 17 residues. The CDR3 nucleotides read TGCGCCAGCAGACCTACAACAGGAGGAATAGCCAAAAACATTCAGTACTTC. Its protein product is CASRPTTGGIAKNIQYF.

V and J are TRBV20-1 and TRBJ1-5, with a possible D match to TRBD1 (5 bases). From germline, CDR1 is DFQATT and CDR2 SNEGSKA (reference sequence). V dropped 6 bases and J dropped 5 bases, with 11 bases sitting between them. This CDR3 has 12 amino acids. The CDR3 reads CSARWGDQPQHF. CDR3 DNA sequence: TGCAGTGCCCGGTGGGGGGATCAGCCCCAGCATTTT.

The chain couples TRBV11-2 to TRBJ2-7, with D hard to call. V shed 1 base and J shed 0 bases, with 10 bases lying between them. This CDR3 has 15 amino acids. Per the germline V gene, CDR1 is SGHAT and CDR2 is FQNNGV. The CDR3 loop is CASSLGSGNSYEQYF. In DNA form, the CDR3 reads TGTGCCAGCAGCTTAGGGTCTGGGAACTCCTACGAGCAGTACTTC.

Only a few counts were recorded for this clonotype. The V gene is TRBV10-3, the J gene TRBJ2-7; D not resolved. Trimming took off 0 bases at V and 6 bases at J, with 6 bases between the two ends. The CDR3 has 12 amino acids. From germline, CDR1 is ENHRY and CDR2 SYGVKD. The CDR3 region has the DNA TGTGCCATCAGTGAGTCGTGGGTCGAGCAGTACTTC. It codes for CAISESWVEQYF.

A word on this clonotype: Mismatch with germline at one junction end may stem from a read error. CDR3 coding DNA: TGTTCCACCAGCAGGTCCGGGACAGGGGAAGGCTACACCTTC. Residues: CSTSRSGTGEGYTF. The chain combines TRBV15 with TRBJ1-2; 10 bases map to TRBD1. From germline, CDR1 is LNHNV and CDR2 YYDKDF (reference sequence). The CDR3 has 14 residues.

In its sample, this clonotype was seen a few times. The chain combines TRBV7-2 with TRBJ1-2; D possibly corresponds to TRBD1 (5 bases). Germline CDR1 reads SGHTA; CDR2 reads FQGNSA. The CDR3 length is 14 residues. V lost 7 bases, J lost 3 bases, and 15 bases lay in between. The CDR3 DNA follows: TGTGCCAGCATGGAGGGGACGGTTTACTATGGCTACACCTTC. Translated, it gives CASMEGTVYYGYTF.

There are a few counts of this clonotype. Because the CDR3 is missing its conserved closing phenylalanine or tryptophan, this is likely a read error. The chain has TRBV5-1 and TRBJ2-7, with D possibly TRBD2 on 7 matching bases. This CDR3 contains 15 residues. V lost 4 bases and J lost 2, with 16 bases in between. Germline V gene data show CDR1 as SGHRS and CDR2 as YFSETQ. The CDR3 spells CASSPAGASAYEQYS. The CDR3 region has the DNA TGCGCCAGCAGCCCGGCGGGGGCATCTGCCTACGAGCAGTACTCC.

The chain couples TRBV6-5 to TRBJ1-4; the D gene is possibly TRBD1 (6 bases). V dropped 4 bases and J dropped 3 bases, with 15 bases sitting between them. The CDR3 has 16 amino acids. Germline V gene sequence: CDR1 MNHEY, CDR2 SVGAGI. Here the CDR3 reads CASSSLRGRPNEKLFF. In DNA, the CDR3 is TGTGCCAGCAGTTCCCTACGGGGGCGGCCTAATGAAAAACTGTTTTTT.

In its sample, this clonotype was seen many times. The gene calls are TRBV11-2 and TRBJ2-1, with 10 bases that match TRBD2. Germline loops: CDR1 SGHAT, CDR2 FQNNGV. The V gene end was trimmed by 4 bases and the J gene end by 3 bases; junction bases not matched to a gene: 6. The CDR3 is 16 residues long. The CDR3 loop reads CASSWERGGGYNEQFF. CDR3 DNA sequence: TGTGCCAGCAGCTGGGAGCGGGGGGGCGGCTACAATGAGCAGTTCTTC.

The chain joins TRBV20-1 to TRBJ1-4; D gene uncertain. The germline V gene encodes CDR1 DFQATT and CDR2 SNEGSKA (reference sequence). The length of the CDR3 is 16 residues. Trimming removed 3 bases at V and 0 bases at J, with 14 bases between. The CDR3: CSARDIGRATNEKLFF. The DNA of the CDR3 is TGCAGTGCTAGGGATATTGGACGGGCAACTAATGAAAAACTGTTTTTT.

The rearrangement uses TRBV5-1 and TRBJ1-1; D gene unclear. CDR1 is SGHRS and CDR2 is YFSETQ in the germline V gene. This CDR3 has 15 residues. Trimming took 0 bases from V and 3 from J, leaving 12 bases between them. The DNA of the CDR3 is TGCGCCAGCAGCTTGGATCTCGGAATGTACACTGAAGCTTTCTTT. Translation: CASSLDLGMYTEAFF.